This T cell receptor (beta chain) was sequenced during a study of cytomegalovirus exposure and HLA in healthy donors. Study conclusions and caveats: DRB1 had the most TCR associations and HLA-C the fewest, a later analysis found, with rates varying by HLA locus.

Healthy bone marrow donors formed the donor group. The CDR3 has 11 amino acids. Trimming stripped 2 bases from V and 7 bases from J, with 4 bases between. Germline loops: CDR1 SGHNT, CDR2 YYREEE (reference sequence). A remark on this clone: Its antigen is not known.

The PCR used 60 Vbeta and 13 Jbeta primers. Some clones are missing from TCRdb's copy, which holds only in-frame ones; the method was immunoSEQ multiplex PCR. Counted here are around 140,000 clones, 75% to 80% occurring once; the ten biggest clones make up around 6.6%. Sequenced input: PBMCs. The origin of this receptor is a woman between 40 and 50 years old in good health and CMV-seropositive. This chain connects TRBV5-4 to TRBJ2-1; no clear D gene. CDR3 region: CASSFGNEQFF. CDR3 nucleotide sequence: TGTGCCAGCAGCTTCGGGAATGAGCAGTTCTTC.